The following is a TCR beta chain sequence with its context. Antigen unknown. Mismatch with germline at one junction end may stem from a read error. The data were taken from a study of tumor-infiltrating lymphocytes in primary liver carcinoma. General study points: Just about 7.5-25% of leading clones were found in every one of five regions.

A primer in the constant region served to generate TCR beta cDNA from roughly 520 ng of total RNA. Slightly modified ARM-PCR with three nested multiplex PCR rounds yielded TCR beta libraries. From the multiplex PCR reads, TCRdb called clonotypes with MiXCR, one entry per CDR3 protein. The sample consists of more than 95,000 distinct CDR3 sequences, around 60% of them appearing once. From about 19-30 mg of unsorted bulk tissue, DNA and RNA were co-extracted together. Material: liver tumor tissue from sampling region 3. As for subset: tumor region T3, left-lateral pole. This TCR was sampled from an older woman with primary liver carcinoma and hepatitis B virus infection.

The CDR3 loop is CASSLWGAADAQYF. The CDR3, as DNA: TGTGCCAGCAGCTTGTGGGGGGCCGCAGATGCGCAGTATTTT. The chain links TRBV5-6 to TRBJ2-3; D may match TRBD1 or TRBD2 (6 bases each). The germline V gene has CDR1 SGHDT and CDR2 YYEEEE. This CDR3 contains 14 residues.